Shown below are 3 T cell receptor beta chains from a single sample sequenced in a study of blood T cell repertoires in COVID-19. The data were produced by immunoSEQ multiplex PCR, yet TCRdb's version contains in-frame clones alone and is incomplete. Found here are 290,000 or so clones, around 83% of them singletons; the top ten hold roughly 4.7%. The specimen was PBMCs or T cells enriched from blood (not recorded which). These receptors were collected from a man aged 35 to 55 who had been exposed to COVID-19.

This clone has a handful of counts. The CDR3 spells CASSWDSLNTEAFF. The CDR3 coding sequence is TGTGCCAGCAGCTGGGACAGCTTGAACACTGAAGCTTTCTTT. The V and J genes are TRBV7-8 and TRBJ1-1; 7 nucleotides match TRBD1. J lost 0 bases, V lost 4 bases, and 2 bases had no gene match. CDR1 is SGHVS and CDR2 is FQNEAQ in the germline V gene. The CDR3 length is 14 residues.

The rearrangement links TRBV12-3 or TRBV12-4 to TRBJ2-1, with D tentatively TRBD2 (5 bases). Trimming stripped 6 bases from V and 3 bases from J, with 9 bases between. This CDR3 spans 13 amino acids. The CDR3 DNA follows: TGTGCCAGCAGGACCGGGAACTACAATGAGCAGTTCTTC. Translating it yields CASRTGNYNEQFF.

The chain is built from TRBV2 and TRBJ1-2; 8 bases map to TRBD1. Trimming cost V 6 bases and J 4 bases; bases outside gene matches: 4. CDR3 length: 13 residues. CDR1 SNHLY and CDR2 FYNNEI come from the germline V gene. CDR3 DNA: TGTGCCAGCAGCTCAGGGGGCAGCTATGGCTACACCTTC. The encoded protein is CASSSGGSYGYTF.